This TCR beta chain was recorded in a study of technical replicates of blood from several donors. This table comes from immunoSEQ multiplex PCR, and its TCRdb copy is limited to in-frame clones, with some not included. The table shows tens of thousands of clones, with almost 97% occurring only once. Trimming cost V 10 bases and J 6 bases; bases outside gene matches: 5. This CDR3 is 11 amino acids long. Germline lookup yields CDR1 ENHRY and CDR2 SYGVKD. Input material: T cells isolated from PBMCs. This TCR was sampled from a human donor in good health. The chain carries TRBV10-3 and TRBJ2-7; 8 nucleotides align to TRBD1. For the CDR3, the DNA is TGTGCCACAGGACAGGGCCTCGAGCAGTACTTC. This encodes CATGQGLEQYF.